This T cell receptor (beta chain) was identified in a study of shared clonotypes between healthy human individuals. Worth noting for this clone: Its target is unknown.

Study-wide findings and caveats: Some clonotypes were shared by all four sorted-subset donors, while others were not shared. The non-shared ones had lower generation probabilities than the shared ones.

Deep-level assay runs were performed. Here immunoSEQ multiplex PCR was the method, and the copy in TCRdb shows in-frame clones only, minus some. The sample shows some 1.4 million clones, roughly 96% of them seen only once. CD4+ cell separation produced CD45RA+ naive and CD45RA-negative memory subsets. The CDR3 totals 14 residues. Germline CDR1 and CDR2: SGHKS and YYEKEE (reference sequence). The J segment lost 4 bases and the V segment lost 3 bases, leaving 6 bases of the junction unmatched. Sequences were obtained from naive CD4+ T cells sorted from blood. Subset here: CD45RA+ positively selected. This chain joins TRBV5-5 and TRBJ1-2; 7 positions agree with TRBD1. The source is a man aged 30 to 39 in good health. The DNA for the CDR3 is TGTGCCAGCAGCTACAACCGGGACAGCTATGGCTACACCTTC. Translation gives CASSYNRDSYGYTF.